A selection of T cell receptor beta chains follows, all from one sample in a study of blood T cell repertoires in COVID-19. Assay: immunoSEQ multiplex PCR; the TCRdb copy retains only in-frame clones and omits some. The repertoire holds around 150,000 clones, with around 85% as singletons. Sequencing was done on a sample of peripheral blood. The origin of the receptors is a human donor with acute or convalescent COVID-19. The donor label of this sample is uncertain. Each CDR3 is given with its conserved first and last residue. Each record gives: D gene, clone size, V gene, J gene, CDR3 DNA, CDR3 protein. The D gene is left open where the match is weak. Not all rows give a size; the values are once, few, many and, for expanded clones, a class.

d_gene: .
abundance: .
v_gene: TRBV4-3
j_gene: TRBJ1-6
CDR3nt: TGCGCCAGCAGCCAAGATTATTCCGAGCGGCGGTCACCCCTCCACTTT
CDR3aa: CASSQDYSERRSPLHF

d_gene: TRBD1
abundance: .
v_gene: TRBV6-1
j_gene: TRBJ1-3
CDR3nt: TGTGCCAGCAGTGTGACAGGGCTGGGGCCTGGAAACACCATATATTTT
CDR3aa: CASSVTGLGPGNTIYF

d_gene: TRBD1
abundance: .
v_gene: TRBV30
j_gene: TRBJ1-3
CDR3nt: TGTGCCTGGAGGATGACAGGGAATCCCACCATATATTTT
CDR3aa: CAWRMTGNPTIYF

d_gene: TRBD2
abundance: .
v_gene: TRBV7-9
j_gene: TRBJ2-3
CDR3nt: TGTGCCAGCAGCTGGACTAGCGGGGCCTCAGATACGCAGTATTTT
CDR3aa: CASSWTSGASDTQYF

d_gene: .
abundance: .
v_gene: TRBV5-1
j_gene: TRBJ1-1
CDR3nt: TGCGCCAGCAGCGGGAGCACTGAAGCTTTCTTT
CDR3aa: CASSGSTEAFF

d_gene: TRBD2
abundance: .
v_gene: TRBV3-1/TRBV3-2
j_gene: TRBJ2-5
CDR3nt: TGTGCCAGCAGCCGAAGACTAGCGGAAGAGACCCAGTACTTC
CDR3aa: CASSRRLAEETQYF

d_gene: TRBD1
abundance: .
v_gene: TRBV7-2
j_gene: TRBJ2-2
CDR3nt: TGTGCCAGCAGCCCCAGGGGGCGACGAACCACCGGGGAGCTGTTTTTT
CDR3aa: CASSPRGRRTTGELFF

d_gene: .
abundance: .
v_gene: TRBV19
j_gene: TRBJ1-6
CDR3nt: TGTGCCAGTAGTACGAAGTCGTTGGGGGGACCTAATTCACCCCTCCACTTT
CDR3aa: CASSTKSLGGPNSPLHF

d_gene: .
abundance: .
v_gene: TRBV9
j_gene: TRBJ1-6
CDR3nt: TGTGCCAGCAGCGTAGCTTGGCAGTCACCCCTCCACTTT
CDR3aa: CASSVAWQSPLHF

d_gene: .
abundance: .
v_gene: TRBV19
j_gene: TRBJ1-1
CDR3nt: TGTGCCAGTAGGGTTGCCGGGGGGGACACTGAAGCTTTCTTT
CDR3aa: CASRVAGGDTEAFF

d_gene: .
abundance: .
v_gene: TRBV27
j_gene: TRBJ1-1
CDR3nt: TGTGCCAGCAGTTTACAGAACACTGAAGCTTTCTTT
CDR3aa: CASSLQNTEAFF

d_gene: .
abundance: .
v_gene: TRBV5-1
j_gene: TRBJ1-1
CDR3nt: TGCGCCAGCAGCCATGGTCGGGGCACTGAAGCTTTCTTT
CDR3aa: CASSHGRGTEAFF

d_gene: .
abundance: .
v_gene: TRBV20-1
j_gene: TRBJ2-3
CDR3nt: TGCAGTGCTAGTGGTGGGAGAGATACGCAGTATTTT
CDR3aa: CSASGGRDTQYF

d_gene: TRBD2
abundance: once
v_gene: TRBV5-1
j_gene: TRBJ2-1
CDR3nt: TGCGCCAGCAGCTTGACTACTCGACTAGCGGGGGGTCCCGACAATGAGCAGTTCTTC
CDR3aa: CASSLTTRLAGGPDNEQFF

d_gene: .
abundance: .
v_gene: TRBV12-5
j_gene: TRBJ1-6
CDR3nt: TGTGCTAGTGGTTCCGGCGTGGCCTGGGAGCAGAATTCACCCCTCCACTTT
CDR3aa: CASGSGVAWEQNSPLHF

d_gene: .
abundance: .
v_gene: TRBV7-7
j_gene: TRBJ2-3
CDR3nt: TGTGCCAGCAGCCAGACAGTCACAGATACGCAGTATTTT
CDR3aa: CASSQTVTDTQYF

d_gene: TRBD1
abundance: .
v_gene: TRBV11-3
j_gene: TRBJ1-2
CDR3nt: TGTGCCAGCAGCTGGACAGGGACAGATGGCTACACCTTC
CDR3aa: CASSWTGTDGYTF

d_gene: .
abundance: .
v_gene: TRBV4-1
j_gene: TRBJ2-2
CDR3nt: TGCGCCAGCAGCCAAGAGGCCACGAACACCGGGGAGCTGTTTTTT
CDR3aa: CASSQEATNTGELFF

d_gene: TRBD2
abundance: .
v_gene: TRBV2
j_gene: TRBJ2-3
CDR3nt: TGTGCCAGCAGTTTTCTTAGCGGGGGTAGGACAGATACGCAGTATTTT
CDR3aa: CASSFLSGGRTDTQYF

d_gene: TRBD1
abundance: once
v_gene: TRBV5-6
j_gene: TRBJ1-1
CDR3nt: TGTGCCAGCAGCTTGGACAGGGGGTTGACTGAAGCTTTCTTT
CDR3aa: CASSLDRGLTEAFF

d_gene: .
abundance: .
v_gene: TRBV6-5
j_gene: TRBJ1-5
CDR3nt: TGTGCCAGCAGGAGCGGGACACCGAATCAGCCCCAGCATTTT
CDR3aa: CASRSGTPNQPQHF

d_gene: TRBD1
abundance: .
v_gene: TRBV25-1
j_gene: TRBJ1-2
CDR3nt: TGTGCCAGCACCGAGACAGGGGGCGCAGAAGGCTACACCTTC
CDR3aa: CASTETGGAEGYTF

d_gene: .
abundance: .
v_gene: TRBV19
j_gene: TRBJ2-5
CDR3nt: TGTGCCAGTAGTATAGTGGGGCGGGGCGCCCAAGAGACCCAGTACTTC
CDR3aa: CASSIVGRGAQETQYF

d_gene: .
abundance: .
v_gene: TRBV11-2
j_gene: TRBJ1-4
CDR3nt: TGTGCCAGCAGCTTGGGACTTACTAATGAAAAACTGTTTTTT
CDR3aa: CASSLGLTNEKLFF